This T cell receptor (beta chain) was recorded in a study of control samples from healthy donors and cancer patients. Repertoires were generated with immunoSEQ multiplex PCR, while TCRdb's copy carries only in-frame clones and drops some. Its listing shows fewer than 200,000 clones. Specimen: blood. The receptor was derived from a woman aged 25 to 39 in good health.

For the CDR3, the DNA is TGTGCCAGCAGGCCCCAGGGGGCTATGAACACTGAAGCTTTCTTT. Amino acid sequence: CASRPQGAMNTEAFF. This chain uses TRBV6-5 with TRBJ1-1; 8 bases are shared with TRBD1. In germline, CDR1 is MNHEY, CDR2 SVGAGI. There are 15 residues in the CDR3. V was clipped by 6 bases and J by 0 bases; unmatched bases: 6.